This T cell receptor (beta chain) was sequenced during a study of vaccination and CD4 T cells after COVID-19. Cultured CD4+ T-cell DNA underwent Oncomine TCR Beta short-read sequencing. A single record per CDR3 protein comes from TCRdb applying MiXCR to the PCR reads. Of approximately 15,000 distinct CDR3 sequences in the sample, about 67% were seen once. The length of the CDR3 is 15 residues. V lost 3 bases and J 0 bases, leaving 9 bases between the germline ends. The germline V gene encodes CDR1 MDHEN and CDR2 SYDVKM. The treatment denotes: 10-day PBMC culture with coronavirus spike peptide pools or control peptides (ViraFEST assay). Before TCRs were sequenced, ViraFEST expanded antigen-specific T cells with peptide pools. Peptide pools at about 9 ug/ml stimulated around 2 million PBMCs per well with about 9.6 IU/ml IL-2. This clonotype was seen more than once but under ten times. What it binds is not known.

The source material was CD4+ T cells from blood, cultured in vitro. The clonotype was recovered from a human donor who had recovered from COVID-19. The chain carries TRBV28 and TRBJ2-4; TRBD2 is a possible D gene (5 bases). CDR3 loop: CASSFSGLAKNIQYF. CDR3 DNA: TGTGCCAGCAGTTTCAGCGGCCTAGCCAAAAACATTCAGTACTTC.